The text below deals with one T cell receptor beta chain. Germline loops: CDR1 SNHLY, CDR2 FYNNEI. The V and J ends lost 5 bases and 0 bases, in that order; junction bases with no gene match: 7. The CDR3 spans 16 residues. Primers for the PCR totalled 60 Vbeta and 13 Jbeta. Sequencing was performed with immunoSEQ multiplex PCR; in TCRdb, only in-frame clones are kept and a portion is missing. Altogether around 200,000 clones are present, roughly 91% being singletons, with the ten largest covering about 1%. The entry originates in a study of cytomegalovirus exposure and HLA in healthy donors. Across the study: Caucasian-associated ancestry cluster membership applied to about four fifths of around 400 genotyped donors.

Sequencing was carried out using PBMCs. This rearrangement joins TRBV2 to TRBJ1-3; 7 nucleotides line up with TRBD1. The sequence was collected from a woman between 18 and 30 years old in good health and CMV-seronegative. This CDR3 reads CASSRGGGFSGNTIYF. CDR3 DNA: TGTGCCAGCAGTCGAGGGGGCGGATTCTCTGGAAACACCATATATTTT.